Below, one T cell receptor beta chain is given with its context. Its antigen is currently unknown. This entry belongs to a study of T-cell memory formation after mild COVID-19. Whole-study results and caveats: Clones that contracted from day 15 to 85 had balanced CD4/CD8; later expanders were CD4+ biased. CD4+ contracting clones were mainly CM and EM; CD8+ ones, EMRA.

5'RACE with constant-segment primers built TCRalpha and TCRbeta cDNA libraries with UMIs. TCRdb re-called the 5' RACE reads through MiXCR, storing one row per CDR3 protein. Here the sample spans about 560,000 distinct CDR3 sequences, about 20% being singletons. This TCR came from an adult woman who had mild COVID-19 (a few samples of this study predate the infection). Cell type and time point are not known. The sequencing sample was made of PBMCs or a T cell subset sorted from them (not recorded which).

CDR3 DNA: TGTGCCAGCAGCTTAGGCGCTGGACAGGGGAAATACGAGCAGTACTTC. Encoded protein: CASSLGAGQGKYEQYF. The chain links TRBV7-9 to TRBJ2-7, with 9 bases aligning to TRBD1. Germline V gives CDR1 SEHNR, CDR2 FQNEAQ (reference sequence). This CDR3 is 16 amino acids long. The junction had 8 bases not matched to a gene; V was cut back by 1 base and J by 4 bases. The variable domain in full, completed from reference TRBV7-9 and TRBJ2-7, reads DTGVSQNPRHKITKRGQNVTFRCDPISEHNRLYWYRQTLGQGPEFLTYFQNEAQLEKSRLLSDRFSAERPKGSFSTLEIQRTEQGDSAMYLCASSLGAGQGKYEQYFGPGTRLTVT.